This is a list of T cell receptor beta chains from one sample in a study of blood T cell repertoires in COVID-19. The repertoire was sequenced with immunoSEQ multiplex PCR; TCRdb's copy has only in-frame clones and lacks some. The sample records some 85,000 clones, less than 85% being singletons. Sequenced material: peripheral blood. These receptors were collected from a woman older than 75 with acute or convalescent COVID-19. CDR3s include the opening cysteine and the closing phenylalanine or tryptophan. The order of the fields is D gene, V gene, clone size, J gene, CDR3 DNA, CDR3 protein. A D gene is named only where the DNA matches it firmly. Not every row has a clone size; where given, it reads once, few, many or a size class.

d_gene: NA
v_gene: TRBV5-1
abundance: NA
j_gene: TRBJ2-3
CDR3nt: TGCGCCAGCAGCTTGAAGGGAGGACGGTGGGATACGCAGTATTTT
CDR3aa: CASSLKGGRWDTQYF

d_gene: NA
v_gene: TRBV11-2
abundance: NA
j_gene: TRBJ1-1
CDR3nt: TGTGCCAGCAGCTTACAGGGCACTGAAGCTTTCTTT
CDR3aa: CASSLQGTEAFF

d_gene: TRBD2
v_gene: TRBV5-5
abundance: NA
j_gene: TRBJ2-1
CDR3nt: TGTGCCAGCAGCTCGGGACTAGCGGAATACAATGAGCAGTTCTTC
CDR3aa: CASSSGLAEYNEQFF

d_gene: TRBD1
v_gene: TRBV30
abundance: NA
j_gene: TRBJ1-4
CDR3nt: TGTGCCTGGAGCGCTGCCCCGGGACAGTATGAAAAACTGTTTTTT
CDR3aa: CAWSAAPGQYEKLFF

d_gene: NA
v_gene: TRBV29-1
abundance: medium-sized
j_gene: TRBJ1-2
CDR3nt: TGCAGCGTTTCAGGGGACTATGGCTACACCTTC
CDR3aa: CSVSGDYGYTF

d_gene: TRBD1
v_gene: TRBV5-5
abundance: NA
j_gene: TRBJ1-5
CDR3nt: TGTGCCAGCAGCTCAACAGGGGTACATCAGCCCCAGCATTTT
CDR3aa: CASSSTGVHQPQHF

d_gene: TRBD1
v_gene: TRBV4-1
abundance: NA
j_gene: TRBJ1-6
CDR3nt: TGCGCCAGCAGCCCCGGAACGCACAGGGGAAATTCACCCCTCCACTTT
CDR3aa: CASSPGTHRGNSPLHF

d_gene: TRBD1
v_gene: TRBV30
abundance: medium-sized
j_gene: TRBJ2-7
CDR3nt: TGTGCCTGGAGTCGGCCGGACAGGGATTACGAGCAGTACTTC
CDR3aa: CAWSRPDRDYEQYF

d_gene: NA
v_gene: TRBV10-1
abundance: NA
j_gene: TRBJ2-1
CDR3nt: TGCGCCAGCAGTGAGTCGAGCAGGGGCCAAGGTGCGTTCTTC
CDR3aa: CASSESSRGQGAFF

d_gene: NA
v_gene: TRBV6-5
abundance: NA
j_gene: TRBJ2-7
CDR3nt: TGTGCCAGCAGTTCGGGGGTTGGAGGGGAGCAGTACTTC
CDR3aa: CASSSGVGGEQYF

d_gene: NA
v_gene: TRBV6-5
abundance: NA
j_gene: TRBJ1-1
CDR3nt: TGTGCCAGCACCAAGGGAGGGGTCACTGAAGCTTTCTTT
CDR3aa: CASTKGGVTEAFF

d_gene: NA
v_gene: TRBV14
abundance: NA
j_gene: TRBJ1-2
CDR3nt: TGTGCCAGCAGCCAAGGAAAGGGGCTCCGGACAGCTTATGGCTACACCTTC
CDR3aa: CASSQGKGLRTAYGYTF

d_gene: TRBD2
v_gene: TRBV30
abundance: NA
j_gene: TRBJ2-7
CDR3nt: TGTGCCTGGAGTAGACTAGCGGGGGCCCCTAACTCCTACGAGCAGTACTTC
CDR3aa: CAWSRLAGAPNSYEQYF

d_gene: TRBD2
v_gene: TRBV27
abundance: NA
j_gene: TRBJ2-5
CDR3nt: TGTGCCAGCAGCTCTTCCGGGACTACACAAGAGACCCAGTACTTC
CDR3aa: CASSSSGTTQETQYF

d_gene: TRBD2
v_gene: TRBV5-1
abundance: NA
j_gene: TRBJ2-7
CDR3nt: TGCGCCAGCAGCCCTAGCGGGAGCTACGAGCAGTACTTC
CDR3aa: CASSPSGSYEQYF

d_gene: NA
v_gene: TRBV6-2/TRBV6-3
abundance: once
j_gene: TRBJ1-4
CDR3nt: TGTGCCAGCAGTTACGAGGGATTAACTAATGAAAAACTGTTTTTT
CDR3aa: CASSYEGLTNEKLFF

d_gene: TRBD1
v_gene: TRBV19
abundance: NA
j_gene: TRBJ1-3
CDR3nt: TGTGCCAGTAGTCGAGGACAGGCTGGAAACACCATATATTTT
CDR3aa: CASSRGQAGNTIYF

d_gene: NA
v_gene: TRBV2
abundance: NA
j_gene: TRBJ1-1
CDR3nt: TGTGCCAGCAGTGACGCTCTTACAGGGACCACTGAAGCTTTCTTT
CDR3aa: CASSDALTGTTEAFF

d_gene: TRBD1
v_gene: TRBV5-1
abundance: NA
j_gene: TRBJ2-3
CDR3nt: TGCGCCAGCAGCTTGGATGCCGGCAGGGGGTCAGATACGCAGTATTTT
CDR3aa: CASSLDAGRGSDTQYF

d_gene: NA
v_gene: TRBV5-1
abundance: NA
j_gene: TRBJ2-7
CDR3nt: TGCGCCAGCAGCTTCGACAGTACCTACGAGCAGTACTTC
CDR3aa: CASSFDSTYEQYF

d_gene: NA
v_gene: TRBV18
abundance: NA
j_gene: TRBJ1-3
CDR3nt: TGTGCCAGCTCACGGGACACCTCTGGAAACACCATATATTTT
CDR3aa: CASSRDTSGNTIYF

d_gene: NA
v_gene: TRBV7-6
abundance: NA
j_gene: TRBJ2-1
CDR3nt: TGTGCCAGCAGCTTAGGGGGGCAAAGCTACAATGAGCAGTTCTTC
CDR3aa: CASSLGGQSYNEQFF

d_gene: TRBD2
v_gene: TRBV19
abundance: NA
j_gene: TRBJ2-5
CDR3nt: TGTGCCAGTAGTCCCGGACTAGCGGGAAATCCGGAGACCCAGTACTTC
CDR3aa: CASSPGLAGNPETQYF

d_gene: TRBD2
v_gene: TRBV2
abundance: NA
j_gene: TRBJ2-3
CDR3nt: TGTGCCAGCAGCGAGAAGCGGGGGCGGGATACGCAGTATTTT
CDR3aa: CASSEKRGRDTQYF

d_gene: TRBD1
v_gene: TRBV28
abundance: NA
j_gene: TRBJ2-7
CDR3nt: TGTGCCAGCAGTTTAACCGGACAGGGGGGCACAGGGGTGCAGTACTTC
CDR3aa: CASSLTGQGGTGVQYF

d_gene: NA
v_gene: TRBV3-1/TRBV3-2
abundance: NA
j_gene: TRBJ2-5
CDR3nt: TGTGCCAGCAGCGCTAATTACCACGGGGAGACCCAGTACTTC
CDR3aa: CASSANYHGETQYF

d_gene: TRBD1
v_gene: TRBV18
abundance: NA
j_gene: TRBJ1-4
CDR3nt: TGTGCCAGCTCACCCCTACCGGGACAGCGACCTTCAGTAGGTGAAAAACTGTTTTTT
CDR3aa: CASSPLPGQRPSVGEKLFF

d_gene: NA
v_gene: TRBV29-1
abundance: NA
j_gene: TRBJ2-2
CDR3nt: TGCAGCGTTGAAGGCACGGAGACTGCGAACACCGGGGAGCTGTTTTTT
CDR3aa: CSVEGTETANTGELFF

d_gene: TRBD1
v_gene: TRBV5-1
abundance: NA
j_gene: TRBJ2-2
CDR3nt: TGCGCCAGCAGCCGTGGGACAGCGAACACCGGGGAGCTGTTTTTT
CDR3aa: CASSRGTANTGELFF

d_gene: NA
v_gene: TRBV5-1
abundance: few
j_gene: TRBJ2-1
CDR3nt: TGCGCCAGCAGCCCTGTGATAGCAACTAACAATGAGCAGTTCTTC
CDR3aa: CASSPVIATNNEQFF

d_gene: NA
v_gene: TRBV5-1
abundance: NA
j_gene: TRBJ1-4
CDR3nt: TGCGCCAGCAGCTTGCCAGCCAGGGTGCCCTTTGAAGCAACTAATGAAAAACTGTTTTTT
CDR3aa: CASSLPARVPFEATNEKLFF

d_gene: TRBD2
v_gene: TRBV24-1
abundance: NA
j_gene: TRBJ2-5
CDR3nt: TGTGCCACCAGTGATTGGGGGGGGACTGGGAAAAAAGAGACCCAGTACTTC
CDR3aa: CATSDWGGTGKKETQYF

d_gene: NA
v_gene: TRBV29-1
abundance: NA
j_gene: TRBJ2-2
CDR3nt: TGCAGCTGCGTCGGGGGGCCTCGGACCGGGGAGCTGTTTTTT
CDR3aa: CSCVGGPRTGELFF

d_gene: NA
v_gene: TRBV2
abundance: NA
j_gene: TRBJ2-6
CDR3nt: TGTGCCAGCAACGGGGTCCTATCTGGGGCCAACGTCCTGACTTTC
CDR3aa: CASNGVLSGANVLTF

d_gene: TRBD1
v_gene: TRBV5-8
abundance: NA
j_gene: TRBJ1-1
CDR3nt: TGTGCCAGCAGCTTGGGGACAGGGGGCCGGTACACTGAAGCTTTCTTT
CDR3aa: CASSLGTGGRYTEAFF

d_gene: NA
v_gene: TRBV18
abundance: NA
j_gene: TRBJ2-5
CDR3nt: TGTGCCAGCTCAACTCCGGGGTTAGAGACCCAGTACTTC
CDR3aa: CASSTPGLETQYF

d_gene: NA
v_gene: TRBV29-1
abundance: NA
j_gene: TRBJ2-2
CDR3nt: TGCAGCGTACAGGGAGTTCAGGAGAACACCGGGGAGCTGTTTTTT
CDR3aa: CSVQGVQENTGELFF

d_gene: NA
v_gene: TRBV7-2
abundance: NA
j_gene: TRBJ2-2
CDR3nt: TGTGCCAGCAGCCCCAAGCCCCGCAACACCGGGGAGCTGTTTTTT
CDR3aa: CASSPKPRNTGELFF

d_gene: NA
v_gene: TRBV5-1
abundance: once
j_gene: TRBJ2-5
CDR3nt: TGCGCCAGCAGCTTGGTTCCTGCGGCCCACCAAGAGACCCAGTACTTC
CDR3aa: CASSLVPAAHQETQYF

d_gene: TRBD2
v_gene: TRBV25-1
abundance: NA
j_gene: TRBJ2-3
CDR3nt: TGTGCCAGCAGTGACTCCGGGAGGGGCAACACAGATACGCAGTATTTT
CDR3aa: CASSDSGRGNTDTQYF

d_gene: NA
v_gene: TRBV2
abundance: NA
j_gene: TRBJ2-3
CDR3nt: TGTGCCAGCAGTGGGCAGGGAGGCCCCACAGATACGCAGTATTTT
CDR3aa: CASSGQGGPTDTQYF

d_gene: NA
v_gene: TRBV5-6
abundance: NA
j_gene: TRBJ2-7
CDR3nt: TGTGCCAGCAGCTTGGACAGGGCCCACGAGCAGTACTTC
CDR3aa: CASSLDRAHEQYF

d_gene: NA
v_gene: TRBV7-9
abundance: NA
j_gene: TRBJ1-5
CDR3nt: TGTGCCAGCAGCTTAGCCAGCGCAGGGGATCAGCCCCAGCATTTT
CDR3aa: CASSLASAGDQPQHF

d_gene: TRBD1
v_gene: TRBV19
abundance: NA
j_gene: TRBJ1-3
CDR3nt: TGTGCCAGTAGTATCCCGGGACAGAGTAGCTCTGGAAACACCATATATTTT
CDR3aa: CASSIPGQSSSGNTIYF

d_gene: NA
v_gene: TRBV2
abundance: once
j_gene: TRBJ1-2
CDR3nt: TGTGCCAGCAGTGAAGCCAGGGATACTGGCTACACCTTC
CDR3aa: CASSEARDTGYTF

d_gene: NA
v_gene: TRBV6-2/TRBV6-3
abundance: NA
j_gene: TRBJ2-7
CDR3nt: TGTGCCAGCAGTTACCGGTCACTAGAGAACGTCGGCTACGAGCAGTACTTC
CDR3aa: CASSYRSLENVGYEQYF

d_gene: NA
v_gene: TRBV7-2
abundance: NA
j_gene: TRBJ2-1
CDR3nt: TGTGCCAGCAGCCGGGACATCCGCTCCTACAATGAGCAGTTCTTC
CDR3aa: CASSRDIRSYNEQFF

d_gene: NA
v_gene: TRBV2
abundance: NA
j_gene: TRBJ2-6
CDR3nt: TGTGCCAGCAGTGAACTGGGCTGGGCCAACGTCCTGACTTTC
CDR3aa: CASSELGWANVLTF

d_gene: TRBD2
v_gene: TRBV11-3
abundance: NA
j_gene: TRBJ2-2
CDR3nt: TGTGCCAGCAGTAAAAGCGGGAGAGGTACCGGGGAGCTGTTTTTT
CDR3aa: CASSKSGRGTGELFF

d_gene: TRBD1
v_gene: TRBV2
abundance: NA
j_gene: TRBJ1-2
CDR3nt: TGTGCCAGCAGCCGACAGGGCGACTATGGCTACACCTTC
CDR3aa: CASSRQGDYGYTF

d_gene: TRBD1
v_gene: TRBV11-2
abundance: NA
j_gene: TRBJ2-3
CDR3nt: TGTGCCAGCAGCCTGGACAGGTGGCAAGATACGCAGTATTTT
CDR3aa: CASSLDRWQDTQYF

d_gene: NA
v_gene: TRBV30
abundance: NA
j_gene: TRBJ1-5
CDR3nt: TGTGCCTGGAGTGTGTGGGGAGGGGATCAGCCCCAGCATTTT
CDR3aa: CAWSVWGGDQPQHF

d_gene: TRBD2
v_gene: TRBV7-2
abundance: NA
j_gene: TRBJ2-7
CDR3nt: TGTGCCAGCAGCTCAACTAGCGGGGGGGACGGGCAGTACTTC
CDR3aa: CASSSTSGGDGQYF

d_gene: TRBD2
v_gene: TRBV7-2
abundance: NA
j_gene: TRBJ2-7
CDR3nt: TGTGCCAGCAGGAAAGCGGGAAGCTACGAGCAGTACTTC
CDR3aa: CASRKAGSYEQYF

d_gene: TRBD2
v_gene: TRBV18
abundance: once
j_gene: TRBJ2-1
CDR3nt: TGTGCCAGCTCACTCGAGGTAGCGGGGGGCCGTGAGCAGTTCTTC
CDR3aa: CASSLEVAGGREQFF

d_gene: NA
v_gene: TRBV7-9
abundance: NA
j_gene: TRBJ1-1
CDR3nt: TGTGCCAGCAGGAAACCAGGGGAAAACACTGAAGCTTTCTTT
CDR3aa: CASRKPGENTEAFF

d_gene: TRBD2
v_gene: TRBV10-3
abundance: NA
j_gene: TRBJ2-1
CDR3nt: TGTGCCATCAGTGCTAGCGGGGGGCGGAGAGAGCAGTTCTTC
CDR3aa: CAISASGGRREQFF

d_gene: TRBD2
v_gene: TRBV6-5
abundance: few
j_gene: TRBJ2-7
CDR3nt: TGTGCCAGCAGGACTAGCGGGAGTAGTTACGAGCAGTACTTC
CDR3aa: CASRTSGSSYEQYF